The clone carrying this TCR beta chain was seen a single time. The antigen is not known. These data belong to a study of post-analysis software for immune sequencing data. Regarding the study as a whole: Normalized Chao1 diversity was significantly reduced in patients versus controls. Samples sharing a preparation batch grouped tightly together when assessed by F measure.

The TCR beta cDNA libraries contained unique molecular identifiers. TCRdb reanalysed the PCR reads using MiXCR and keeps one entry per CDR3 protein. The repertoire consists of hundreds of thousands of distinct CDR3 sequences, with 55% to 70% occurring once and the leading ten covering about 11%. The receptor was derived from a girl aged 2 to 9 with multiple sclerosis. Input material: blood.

CDR3 nucleotides: TGTGCCAGCAGCTCCAGACAGCTTCCAGCAAAGCCCCTCCACTTT. This codes for CASSSRQLPAKPLHF. The chain links TRBV7-6 to TRBJ1-4; D perhaps matches TRBD1 (5 bases). The J call may be mistaken, given a closer DNA end match to TRBJ1-6. The CDR3 spans 15 residues. The germline gives CDR1 SGHVS, CDR2 FNYEAQ.